This T cell receptor (beta chain) emerged from a study of PD-1 blockade in mismatch repair-deficient tumors listed by TCRdb under 2017. Regarding the research as a whole: Between September 2013 and September 2016, 75 to 95 consecutive patients with eleven to twelve mismatch repair-deficient cancer types, all previously treated and progressing, were enrolled in the trial. Tumor-associated T cell clones were tracked in the peripheral blood of patients responding to PD-1 blockade by deep sequencing of TCR CDR3 regions. Points the paper makes about the study in general: Tumor-resident clones, often undetectable in blood before treatment, expanded rapidly after pembrolizumab and then contracted, generally before radiologic responses.

The junction shows trimming of 5 bases on V and 3 bases on J, plus 11 bases between the germline ends. Including the terminal cysteine and phenylalanine, the CDR3 comprises 13 residues. The only DNA kept is the CDR3, 39 bases in frame from the first base. CDR1 SGHNT and CDR2 YYREEE are derived from the germline V gene (reference sequence). Worth noting for this clone: The antigen it recognizes is unknown. The sample holds no much larger clone one base away, and base qualities are not on file.

Preparation of the library involved the immunoSEQ multiplex PCR assay. In TCRdb, the immuneACCESS table is reduced to in-frame sequences with V and J assigned. These tables do not hold every clone; where another copy was compared, an unresolved V gene accounts for under half, and the others remain unexplained. For this sample the table gives under 50,000 clones, of which around 77% were detected only once. The ten top clones hold 2.5% to 4% of the sample. The time point label here, explained by the study, means: peripheral blood before pembrolizumab. Mismatch repair deficiency was established in every enrolled patient by polymerase chain reaction or immunohistochemistry. TCR sequencing was carried out for three patients who responded to pembrolizumab therapy. The phase II trial prospectively evaluated PD-1 blockade with pembrolizumab in advanced mismatch repair-deficient cancers, independent of tissue of origin. Peripheral blood T cell samples were gathered serially, both before PD-1 blockade started and at multiple time points afterward. Blood sampling times were reported as weeks after the first pembrolizumab dose.

Here the chain combines TRBV5-4 and TRBJ1-2; no D gene is confidently identified. The clonotype comes from an adult with mismatch repair-deficient cancer. The source material was PBMCs, sampled before pembrolizumab treatment. The CDR3 protein: CASSHVGDYGYTF. In nucleotide form, the sequence is TGTGCCAGCAGTCATGTCGGGGACTATGGCTACACCTTC.